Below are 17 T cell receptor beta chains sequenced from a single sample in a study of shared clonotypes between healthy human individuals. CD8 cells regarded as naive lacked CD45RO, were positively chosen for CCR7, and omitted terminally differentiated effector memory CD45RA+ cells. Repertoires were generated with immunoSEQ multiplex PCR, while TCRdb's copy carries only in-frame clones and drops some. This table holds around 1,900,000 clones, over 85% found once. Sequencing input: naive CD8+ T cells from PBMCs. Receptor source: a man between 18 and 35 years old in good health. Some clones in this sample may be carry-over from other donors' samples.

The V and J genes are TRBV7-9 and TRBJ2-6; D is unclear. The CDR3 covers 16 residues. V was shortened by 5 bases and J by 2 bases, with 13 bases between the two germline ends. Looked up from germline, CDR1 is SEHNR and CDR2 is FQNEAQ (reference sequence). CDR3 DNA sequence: TGTGCCAGCAGCCCCCGGGCTCCCGCTGGGGCCAACGTCCTGACTTTC. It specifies CASSPRAPAGANVLTF. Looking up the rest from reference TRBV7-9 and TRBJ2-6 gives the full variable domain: DTGVSQNPRHKITKRGQNVTFRCDPISEHNRLYWYRQTLGQGPEFLTYFQNEAQLEKSRLLSDRFSAERPKGSFSTLEIQRTEQGDSAMYLCASSPRAPAGANVLTFGAGSRLTVL.

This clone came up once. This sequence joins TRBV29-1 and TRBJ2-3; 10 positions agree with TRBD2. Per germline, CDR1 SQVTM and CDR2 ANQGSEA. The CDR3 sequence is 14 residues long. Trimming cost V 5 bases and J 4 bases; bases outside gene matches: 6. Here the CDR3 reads CSVYEGLAPDTQYF. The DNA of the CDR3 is TGCAGCGTTTACGAGGGACTAGCGCCAGATACGCAGTATTTT.

This chain's CDR3 is CASSLAVSGEQYF. The CDR3, as DNA: TGTGCCAGCAGCTTAGCTGTATCGGGCGAGCAGTACTTC. The chain joins TRBV7-6 to TRBJ2-7; unclear D gene. V dropped 0 bases and J dropped 6 bases, with 9 bases sitting between them. This CDR3 has 13 amino acids. Germline assignment: CDR1 SGHVS and CDR2 FNYEAQ.

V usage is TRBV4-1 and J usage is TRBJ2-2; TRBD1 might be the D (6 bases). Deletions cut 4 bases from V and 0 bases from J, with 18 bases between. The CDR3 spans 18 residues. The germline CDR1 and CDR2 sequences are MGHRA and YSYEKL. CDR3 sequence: CASSPPVAGQPNTGELFF. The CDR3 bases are TGCGCCAGCAGCCCTCCTGTTGCCGGACAGCCGAACACCGGGGAGCTGTTTTTT.

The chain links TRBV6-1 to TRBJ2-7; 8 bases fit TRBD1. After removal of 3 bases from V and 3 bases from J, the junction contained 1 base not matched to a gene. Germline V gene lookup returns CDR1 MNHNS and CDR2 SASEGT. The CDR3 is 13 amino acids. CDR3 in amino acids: CASSEGQDYEQYF. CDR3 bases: TGTGCCAGCAGTGAGGGACAGGACTACGAGCAGTACTTC.

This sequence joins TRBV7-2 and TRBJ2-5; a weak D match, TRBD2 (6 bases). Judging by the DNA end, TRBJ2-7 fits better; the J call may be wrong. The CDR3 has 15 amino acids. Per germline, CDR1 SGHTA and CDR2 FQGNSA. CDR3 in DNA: TGTGCCAGCAGCTTACGGCGGGGACGGGCGCACGAGCAGTACTTC. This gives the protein CASSLRRGRAHEQYF.

DNA for the CDR3: TGTGCCAGCAGCCACTCCGGACGCACAGATACGCAGTATTTT. The encoded protein is CASSHSGRTDTQYF. The rearrangement joins TRBV11-2 to TRBJ2-3; D gene uncertain. The germline V gene encodes CDR1 SGHAT and CDR2 FQNNGV. The length of the CDR3 is 14 residues. The germline V and J ends were trimmed by 5 bases and 1 base, with 10 bases remaining between them.

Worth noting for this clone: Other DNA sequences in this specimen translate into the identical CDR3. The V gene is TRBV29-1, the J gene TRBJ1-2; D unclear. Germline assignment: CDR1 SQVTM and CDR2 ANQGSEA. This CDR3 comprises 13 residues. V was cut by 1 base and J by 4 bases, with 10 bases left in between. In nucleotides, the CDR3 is TGCAGCGTTGAAGGTGGGCGGTCCTATGGCTACACCTTC. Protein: CSVEGGRSYGYTF. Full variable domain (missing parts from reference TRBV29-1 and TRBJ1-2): SAVISQKPSRDICQRGTSLTIQCQVDSQVTMMFWYRQQPGQSLTLIATANQGSEATYESGFVIDKFPISRPNLTFSTLTVSNMSPEDSSIYLCSVEGGRSYGYTFGSGTRLTVV.

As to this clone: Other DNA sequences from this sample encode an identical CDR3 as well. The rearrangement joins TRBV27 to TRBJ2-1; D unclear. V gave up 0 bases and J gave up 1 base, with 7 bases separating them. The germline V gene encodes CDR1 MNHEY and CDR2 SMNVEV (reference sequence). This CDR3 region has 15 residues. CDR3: CASSLSTASYNEQFF. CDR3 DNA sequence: TGTGCCAGCAGTTTATCTACCGCATCCTACAATGAGCAGTTCTTC.

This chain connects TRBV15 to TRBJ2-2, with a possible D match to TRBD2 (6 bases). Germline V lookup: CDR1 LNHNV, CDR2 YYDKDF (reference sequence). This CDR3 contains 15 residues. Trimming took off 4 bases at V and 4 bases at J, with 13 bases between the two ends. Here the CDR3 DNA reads TGTGCCACCAGCATGTCGGGGGATTTCACCGGGGAGCTGTTTTTT. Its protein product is CATSMSGDFTGELFF.

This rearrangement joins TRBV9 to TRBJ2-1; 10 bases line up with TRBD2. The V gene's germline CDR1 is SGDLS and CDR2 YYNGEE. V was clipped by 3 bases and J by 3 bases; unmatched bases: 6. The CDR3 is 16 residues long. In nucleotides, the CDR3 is TGTGCCAGCAGCGAAGGACTAGCGGTAAACTACAATGAGCAGTTCTTC. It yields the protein CASSEGLAVNYNEQFF. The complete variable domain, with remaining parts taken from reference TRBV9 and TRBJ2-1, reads DSGVTQTPKHLITATGQRVTLRCSPRSGDLSVYWYQQSLDQGLQFLIQYYNGEERAKGNILERFSAQQFPDLHSELNLSSLELGDSALYFCASSEGLAVNYNEQFFGPGTRLTVL.

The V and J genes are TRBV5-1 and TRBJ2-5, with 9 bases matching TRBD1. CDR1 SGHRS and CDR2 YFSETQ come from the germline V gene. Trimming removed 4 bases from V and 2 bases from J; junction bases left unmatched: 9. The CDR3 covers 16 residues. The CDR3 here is CASSELPGQGQETQYF. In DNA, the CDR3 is TGCGCCAGCAGCGAACTCCCGGGACAGGGTCAAGAGACCCAGTACTTC. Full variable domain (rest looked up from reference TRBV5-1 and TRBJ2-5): KAGVTQTPRYLIKTRGQQVTLSCSPISGHRSVSWYQQTPGQGLQFLFEYFSETQRNKGNFPGRFSGRQFSNSRSEMNVSTLELGDSALYLCASSELPGQGQETQYFGPGTRLLVL.

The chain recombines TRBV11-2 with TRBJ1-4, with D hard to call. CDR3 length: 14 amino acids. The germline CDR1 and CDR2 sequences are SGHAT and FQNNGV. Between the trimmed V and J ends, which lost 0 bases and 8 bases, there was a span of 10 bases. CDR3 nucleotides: TGTGCCAGCAGCTTAGACGTAGACCTGGAAAAACTGTTTTTT. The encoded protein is CASSLDVDLEKLFF. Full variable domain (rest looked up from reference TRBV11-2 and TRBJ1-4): EAGVAQSPRYKIIEKRQSVAFWCNPISGHATLYWYQQILGQGPKLLIQFQNNGVVDDSQLPKDRFSAERLKGVDSTLKIQPAKLEDSAVYLCASSLDVDLEKLFFGSGTQLSVL.

As DNA, the CDR3 is TGCGCCAGCAGCCCGGAAGCGGGCGGATACACAGATACGCAGTATTTT. It translates to CASSPEAGGYTDTQYF. The chain carries TRBV5-1 and TRBJ2-3, with a tentative D call TRBD2 (6 bases). With 4 bases removed from V and 2 bases from J, the gap between germline ends came to 17 bases. Germline V CDR1 and CDR2: SGHRS, YFSETQ. The CDR3 totals 16 residues.

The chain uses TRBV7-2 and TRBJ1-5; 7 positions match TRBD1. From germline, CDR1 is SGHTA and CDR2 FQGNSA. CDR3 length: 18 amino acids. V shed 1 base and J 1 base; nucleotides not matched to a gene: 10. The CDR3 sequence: CASSLDVSTGQSNQPQHF. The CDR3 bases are TGTGCCAGCAGCTTAGACGTGAGCACGGGACAGAGCAATCAGCCCCAGCATTTT.

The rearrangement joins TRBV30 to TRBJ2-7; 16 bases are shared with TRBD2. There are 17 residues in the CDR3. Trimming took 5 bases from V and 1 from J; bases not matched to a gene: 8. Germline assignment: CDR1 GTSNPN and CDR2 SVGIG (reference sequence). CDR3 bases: TGTGCCTGGGGGACTAGCGGGAGGGTACGGGTATCCTACGAGCAGTACTTC. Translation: CAWGTSGRVRVSYEQYF. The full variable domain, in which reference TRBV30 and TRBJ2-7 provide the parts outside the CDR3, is SQTIHQWPATLVQPVGSPLSLECTVEGTSNPNLYWYRQAAGRGLQLLFYSVGIGQISSEVPQNLSASRPQDRQFILSSKKLLLSDSGFYLCAWGTSGRVRVSYEQYFGPGTRLTVT.

The CDR3 loop is CASSLGVSRDSYEQYF. The CDR3 DNA reads as TGCGCCAGCAGCCTCGGCGTGAGCAGGGACTCCTACGAGCAGTACTTC. The chain joins TRBV5-1 to TRBJ2-7, with TRBD1 as a possible D gene (5 bases). Germline-derived CDR1 and CDR2 are SGHRS and YFSETQ. Trimming took 4 bases from V and 0 from J, leaving 17 bases between them. The CDR3 runs 16 residues. Full variable domain (remainder filled in from reference TRBV5-1 and TRBJ2-7): KAGVTQTPRYLIKTRGQQVTLSCSPISGHRSVSWYQQTPGQGLQFLFEYFSETQRNKGNFPGRFSGRQFSNSRSEMNVSTLELGDSALYLCASSLGVSRDSYEQYFGPGTRLTVT.